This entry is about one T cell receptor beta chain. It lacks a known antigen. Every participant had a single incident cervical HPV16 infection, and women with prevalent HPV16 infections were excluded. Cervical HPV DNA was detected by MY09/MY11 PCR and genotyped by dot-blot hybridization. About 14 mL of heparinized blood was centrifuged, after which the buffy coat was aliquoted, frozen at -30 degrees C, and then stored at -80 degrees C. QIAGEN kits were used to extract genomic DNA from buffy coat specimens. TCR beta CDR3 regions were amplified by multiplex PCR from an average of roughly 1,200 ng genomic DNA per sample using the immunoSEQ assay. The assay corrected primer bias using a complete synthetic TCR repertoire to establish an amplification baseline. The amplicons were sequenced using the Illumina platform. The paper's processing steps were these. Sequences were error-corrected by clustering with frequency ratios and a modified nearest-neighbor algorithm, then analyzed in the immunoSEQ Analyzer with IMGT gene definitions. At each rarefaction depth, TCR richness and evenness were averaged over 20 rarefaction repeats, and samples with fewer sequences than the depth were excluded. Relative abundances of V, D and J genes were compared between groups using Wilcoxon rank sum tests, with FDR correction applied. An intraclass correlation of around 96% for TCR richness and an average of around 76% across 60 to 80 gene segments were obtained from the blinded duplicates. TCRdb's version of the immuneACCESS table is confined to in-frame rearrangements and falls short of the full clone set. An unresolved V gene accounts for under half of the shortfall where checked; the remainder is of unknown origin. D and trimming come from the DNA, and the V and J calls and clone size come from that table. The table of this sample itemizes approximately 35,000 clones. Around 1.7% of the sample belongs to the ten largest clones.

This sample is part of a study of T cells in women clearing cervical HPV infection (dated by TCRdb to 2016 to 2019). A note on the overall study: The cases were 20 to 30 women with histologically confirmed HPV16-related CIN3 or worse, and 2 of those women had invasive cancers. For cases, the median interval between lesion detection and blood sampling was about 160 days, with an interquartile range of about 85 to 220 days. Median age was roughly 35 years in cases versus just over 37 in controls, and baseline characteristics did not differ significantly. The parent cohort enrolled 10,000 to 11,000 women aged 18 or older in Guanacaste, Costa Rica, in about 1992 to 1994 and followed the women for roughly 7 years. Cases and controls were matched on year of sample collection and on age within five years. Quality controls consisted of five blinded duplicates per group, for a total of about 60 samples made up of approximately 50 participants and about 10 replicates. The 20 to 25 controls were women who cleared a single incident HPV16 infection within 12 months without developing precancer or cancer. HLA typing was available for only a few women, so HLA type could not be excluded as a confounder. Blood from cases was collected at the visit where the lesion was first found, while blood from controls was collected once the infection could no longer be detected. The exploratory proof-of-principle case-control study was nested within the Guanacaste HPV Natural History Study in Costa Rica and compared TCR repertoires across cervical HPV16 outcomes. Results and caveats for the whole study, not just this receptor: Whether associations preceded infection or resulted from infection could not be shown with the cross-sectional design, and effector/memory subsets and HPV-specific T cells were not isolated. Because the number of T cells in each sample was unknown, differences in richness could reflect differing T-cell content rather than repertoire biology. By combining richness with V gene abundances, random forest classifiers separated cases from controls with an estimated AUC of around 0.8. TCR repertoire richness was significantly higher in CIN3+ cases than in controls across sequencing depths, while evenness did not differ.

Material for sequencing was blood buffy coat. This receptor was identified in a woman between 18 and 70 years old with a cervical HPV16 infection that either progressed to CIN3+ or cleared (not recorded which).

The CDR3 is CASSHNSGNTIYF. Incomplete CDR3 DNA: TGTGCCAGCAGCCACAACTCTGGAAACACC. The V gene is TRBV6-2 or TRBV6-3 and the J gene is TRBJ1-3; a confident D gene designation cannot be given. The read halts 3 residues ahead of the CDR3 end, with the missing end drawn from the germline J gene. The CDR3 numbers 13 residues from cysteine through phenylalanine. Only the CDR3 bases that were read are kept: 30 of them, in frame from base 1. V gives up 6 bases and J gives up 0 bases, and the segment between their germline ends measures 6 bases. Per the germline V gene, MNHEY is the CDR1 and SVGEGT is the CDR2.